This TCR beta chain was identified in a study of control samples from healthy donors and cancer patients (dated by TCRdb to the early 2020s). In regard to this clone: The specificity of this receptor is unknown. The sample holds no much larger clone one base away, and base qualities are not on file.

The CDR3 contains 15 residues, cysteine and phenylalanine counted. The CDR3 DNA has 45 bases and is translated from base 1. Trimming removed 9 bases from V and 9 bases from J; the gene matches leave 17 bases unexplained. Looking up the germline V gene (reference sequence) yields CDR1 LNHDA and CDR2 SQIVND. The library was built by means of the immunoSEQ multiplex PCR assay. TCRdb mirrors the immuneACCESS table, restricted to in-frame sequences. Some clones are absent from its copies; in checked studies, under half trace to an unresolved V gene, and the reason for the others is unknown. For this sample the table gives about 95,000 clones, of which 88% were detected only once. Approximately 15% of the sample is taken by the ten largest.

The TCR was taken from a woman aged 65 to 85 in good health. The chain is encoded by TRBV19 joined to TRBJ2-1; 7 middle bases align to TRBD2. The source material was blood. CDR3 region: CASSDGQAGKVEQFF. The nucleotides are TGTGCCAGCAGCGACGGCCAAGCGGGGAAGGTTGAGCAGTTCTTC.